The 23 T cell receptor beta chains in this list originate from one sample, sequenced in a study of technical replicates of blood from several donors. Libraries were prepared by immunoSEQ multiplex PCR; TCRdb keeps only in-frame clonotypes and omits some of them. The table records approximately 58,000 clones, less than 90% of them present only once. Sequencing used PBMCs. These receptors came from a human donor in good health. Some clones in this sample may be carry-over from other donors' samples.

This chain uses TRBV11-2 with TRBJ2-7; TRBD1 aligns across 7 bases. Germline-derived CDR1 and CDR2 are SGHAT and FQNNGV. CDR3 length: 15 residues. J gave up 2 bases and V 4 bases, and 8 bases lay outside the gene matches. CDR3 protein: CASSSDGTETYEQYF. The DNA for the CDR3 is TGTGCCAGCAGCTCCGACGGGACAGAGACCTACGAGCAGTACTTC.

This clone was seen more than once but under ten times. The V call is TRBV6-6, the J call TRBJ1-5; tentatively, D is TRBD1 (5 bases). V was pared by 5 bases and J by 0 bases, with 8 bases between. Germline V CDR1 and CDR2: MNHNY, SVGAGI (reference sequence). The CDR3 spans 14 residues. CDR3 coding DNA: TGTGCCAGCAGTCACAGGTCTAGCAATCAGCCCCAGCATTTT. Its translation: CASSHRSSNQPQHF.

The rearrangement uses TRBV6-4 and TRBJ2-1; 9 nucleotides match TRBD2. The CDR3 is 14 amino acids. Germline loops: CDR1 MRHNA, CDR2 SNTAGT. V dropped 2 bases and J dropped 10; count of bases not matched to a gene: 6. Here the CDR3 reads CASSDATAGGEQFF. In DNA form, the CDR3 reads TGTGCCAGCAGTGACGCGACGGCGGGGGGGGAGCAGTTCTTC.

The V gene is TRBV19, the J gene TRBJ2-7; 9 bases are a match to TRBD1. Trimming cost V 3 bases and J 6 bases; bases outside gene matches: 9. Germline V gives CDR1 LNHDA, CDR2 SQIVND (reference sequence). The CDR3 consists of 15 residues. Written as DNA, the CDR3 is TGTGCCAGTAGTATCCGGGGGACAGGGTTACCCGAGCAGTACTTC. Its translation is CASSIRGTGLPEQYF.

The chain recombines TRBV5-1 with TRBJ2-3, with 7 bases fitting TRBD2. With 3 bases clipped from V and 6 bases from J, the junction kept 13 bases outside the gene matches. This CDR3 contains 16 residues. Germline-derived CDR1 and CDR2 are SGHRS and YFSETQ. CDR3 in DNA: TGCGCCAGCAGCTCAGAGCGGGGAGCTCCCAGGGATACGCAGTATTTT. It specifies CASSSERGAPRDTQYF. Variable domain in full (rest from reference TRBV5-1 and TRBJ2-3): KAGVTQTPRYLIKTRGQQVTLSCSPISGHRSVSWYQQTPGQGLQFLFEYFSETQRNKGNFPGRFSGRQFSNSRSEMNVSTLELGDSALYLCASSSERGAPRDTQYFGPGTRLTVL.

The chain uses TRBV10-3 and TRBJ1-1, with D hard to call. CDR3 length: 15 amino acids. V shed 5 bases and J shed 4 bases, with 17 bases lying between them. The germline V gene encodes CDR1 ENHRY and CDR2 SYGVKD. The CDR3 DNA sequence: TGTGCCATCAGTCCCCGAAGGCAGGTAGGCACTGAAGCTTTCTTT. It is translated as CAISPRRQVGTEAFF.

J is TRBJ2-5 and V is TRBV2, with D perhaps matching TRBD1 (5 bases). The ends were cut back, 2 bases at V and 4 bases at J, with 11 bases in the middle. The V gene's germline CDR1 is SNHLY and CDR2 FYNNEI. CDR3 length: 14 amino acids. CDR3 DNA sequence: TGTGCCAGCAGTGAATATCCAGGGCGAGAGACCCAGTACTTC. Its translation is CASSEYPGRETQYF.

V gene TRBV7-2 combines with J gene TRBJ2-2; the match to TRBD1 covers 7 bases. The CDR3 covers 16 residues. V lost 4 bases and J lost 4; bases outside the gene matches: 9. The germline gives CDR1 SGHTA, CDR2 FQGNSA. The CDR3 nucleotides are TGTGCCAGCAGCTCGGGCCGGACAGGACGCACCGGGGAGCTGTTTTTT. Protein: CASSSGRTGRTGELFF.

The gene calls are TRBV2 and TRBJ2-2, with a tentative D call TRBD1 (6 bases). V was shortened by 2 bases and J by 5 bases, with 9 bases between the two germline ends. CDR3 length: 14 residues. Germline loops: CDR1 SNHLY, CDR2 FYNNEI. CDR3: CASSERQATGELFF. The CDR3 nucleotides read TGTGCCAGCAGTGAACGACAGGCGACCGGGGAGCTGTTTTTT.

This clone was detected a few times. The chain recombines TRBV11-1 with TRBJ1-1; unclear D gene. V gave up 3 bases and J gave up 0 bases, with 5 bases separating them. This CDR3 region has 13 residues. From germline, CDR1 is SGHAT and CDR2 FQDESV (reference sequence). In DNA, the CDR3 is TGTGCCAGCAGCTTTACACTGAACACTGAAGCTTTCTTT. Translating gives CASSFTLNTEAFF.

The V gene is TRBV7-9, the J gene TRBJ1-2, with 7 bases aligning to TRBD1. This CDR3 is 15 amino acids long. Germline CDR1 SEHNR, CDR2 FQNEAQ (reference sequence). Germline trimming cut 5 bases from V and 6 bases from J; bases unmatched to any gene: 12. In DNA form, the CDR3 reads TGTGCCAGCAGCACATGGCGAGGGGGCGACCATGGCTACACCTTC. Translation: CASSTWRGGDHGYTF.

The CDR3 DNA follows: TGTGCCACCAGCAGAGATCCAACTAGCGGGAGCAATGAGCAGTTCTTC. Its protein is CATSRDPTSGSNEQFF. The J gene is TRBJ2-1, the V gene TRBV15, with 11 nucleotides matching TRBD2. The length of the CDR3 is 16 residues. V was clipped by 0 bases and J by 6 bases; unmatched bases: 4. Germline V lookup: CDR1 LNHNV, CDR2 YYDKDF (reference sequence). The whole variable domain, filled in from reference TRBV15 and TRBJ2-1, reads DAMVIQNPRYQVTQFGKPVTLSCSQTLNHNVMYWYQQKSSQAPKLLFHYYDKDFNNEADTPDNFQSRRPNTSFCFLDIRSPGLGDTAMYLCATSRDPTSGSNEQFFGPGTRLTVL.

The V and J genes are TRBV7-3 and TRBJ2-3; tentative D call: TRBD2 (6 bases). This CDR3 contains 13 residues. With 3 bases removed from V and 3 bases from J, the gap between germline ends came to 7 bases. Germline V gene lookup returns CDR1 SGHTA and CDR2 FQGTGA. In DNA form, the CDR3 reads TGTGCCAGCAGCTTGGGGAGGACAGATACGCAGTATTTT. Encoded protein: CASSLGRTDTQYF.

The chain employs TRBV10-3 and TRBJ1-1; the match to TRBD1 covers 8 bases. CDR1 and CDR2 from the germline V gene are ENHRY and SYGVKD. V shed 11 bases, J shed 4 bases, and the junction held 9 bases outside the gene matches. The CDR3 runs to 13 residues. In nucleotides, the CDR3 is TGTGCCTGTAAAGGGCAGGGGGCCACTGAAGCTTTCTTT. Translated: CACKGQGATEAFF.

J is TRBJ2-7 and V is TRBV27; 7 bases line up with TRBD1. This CDR3 region has 13 residues. Trimming at V came to 5 bases and at J to 3 bases, leaving 4 bases not matched to a gene. Germline CDR1 and CDR2: MNHEY and SMNVEV (reference sequence). The CDR3 sequence is CASSRGQYYEQYF. The CDR3 bases are TGTGCCAGCAGTCGGGGACAGTACTACGAGCAGTACTTC.

The chain joins TRBV2 to TRBJ1-1; TRBD1 aligns across 9 bases. The CDR3 covers 16 residues. Trimming took 1 base from V and 0 from J; bases not matched to a gene: 3. Germline V lookup: CDR1 SNHLY, CDR2 FYNNEI. The CDR3 region has the DNA TGTGCCAGCAGTGAAGGTAGGGACAGGGTGAACACTGAAGCTTTCTTT. It encodes CASSEGRDRVNTEAFF. The entire variable domain, with the rest obtained from reference TRBV2 and TRBJ1-1, is as follows: EPEVTQTPSHQVTQMGQEVILRCVPISNHLYFYWYRQILGQKVEFLVSFYNNEISEKSEIFDDQFSVERPDGSNFTLKIRSTKLEDSAMYFCASSEGRDRVNTEAFFGQGTRLTVV.

V is TRBV2 and J is TRBJ1-4; perhaps TRBD1 as D (6 bases). Germline CDR1 and CDR2: SNHLY and FYNNEI. The CDR3 runs to 13 residues. V was clipped by 5 bases and J by 5 bases, with 9 bases between them. DNA for the CDR3: TGTGCCAGCAGTTCACAGGGAAATGAAAAACTGTTTTTT. Protein: CASSSQGNEKLFF. The full variable domain, completed using reference TRBV2 and TRBJ1-4, is EPEVTQTPSHQVTQMGQEVILRCVPISNHLYFYWYRQILGQKVEFLVSFYNNEISEKSEIFDDQFSVERPDGSNFTLKIRSTKLEDSAMYFCASSSQGNEKLFFGSGTQLSVL.

CDR3 in DNA: TGCGCCAGCAGCGTGCGGGACAGGGGGCCGGCCCTGGACACTGAAGCTTTCTTT. Translating gives CASSVRDRGPALDTEAFF. The V gene is TRBV5-1, the J gene TRBJ1-1; TRBD1 matches at 12 bases. The CDR3 has 18 residues. J lost 3 bases, V lost 4 bases, and 13 bases had no gene match. Germline loops: CDR1 SGHRS, CDR2 YFSETQ.

V gene TRBV6-4 combines with J gene TRBJ2-1, with 12 bases that match TRBD2. This CDR3 is built from 16 residues. Germline CDR1 reads MRHNA; CDR2 reads SNTAGT. V shed 0 bases and J 11 bases; nucleotides not matched to a gene: 8. CDR3 amino acids: CASSDSYTGTSGQQFF. The CDR3 DNA reads TGTGCCAGCAGTGACTCATACACCGGGACTAGCGGGCAGCAGTTCTTC.

The rearrangement joins TRBV7-3 to TRBJ1-2, with 7 bases identical to TRBD1. This CDR3 spans 15 amino acids. Germline assignment: CDR1 SGHTA and CDR2 FQGTGA. J lost 4 bases, V lost 1 base, and 6 bases had no gene match. The CDR3 is CASSLNSGTAYGYTF. The CDR3 region has the DNA TGTGCCAGCAGCTTAAATTCTGGGACAGCCTATGGCTACACCTTC.

This clone was seen a few times. This rearrangement joins TRBV6-5 to TRBJ1-1; 7 nucleotides align to TRBD1. J lost 1 base, V lost 5 bases, and 4 bases had no gene match. CDR1 and CDR2 from the germline V gene are MNHEY and SVGAGI. This CDR3 has 14 amino acids. CDR3: CASSNRGANTEAFF. CDR3 DNA sequence: TGTGCCAGCAGTAACAGGGGAGCGAACACTGAAGCTTTCTTT.

The chain employs TRBV7-2 and TRBJ1-5; the D gene is possibly TRBD1 (6 bases). V was pared by 5 bases and J by 2 bases, with 13 bases between. The CDR3 contains 15 residues. Germline V gene data show CDR1 as SGHTA and CDR2 as FQGNSA. DNA for the CDR3: TGTGCCAGCAGCCGACAGGACGGGGGCAATCAGCCCCAGCATTTT. Translation: CASSRQDGGNQPQHF.

The rearrangement joins TRBV6-1 to TRBJ1-2; D ambiguous. CDR1 is MNHNS, CDR2 SASEGT, per germline. The CDR3 contains 12 residues. V shed 7 bases and J shed 8 bases, with 14 bases lying between them. The CDR3 is CASNLFLEGYTF. CDR3 DNA: TGTGCCAGCAACCTATTCCTGGAGGGCTACACCTTC.